This T cell receptor beta chain was recovered during a study of blood T cells in healthy people across ages. On the study more broadly: Capturing about one barcoded beta molecule per two T cells was achieved by template switching.

J was trimmed by 5 bases and V by 5 bases; bases with no gene match: 14. The germline V gene encodes CDR1 SGHAT and CDR2 FQNNGV. The CDR3 runs 16 residues. This clonotype showed up just once. A second PCR, run for about 7 to 12 cycles, used a sample-barcoded 5' primer plus a J-beta primer mix. TCRdb re-called the 5' RACE reads through MiXCR, storing one row per CDR3 protein. The sample consists of roughly 800,000 distinct CDR3 sequences, 25% to 30% of them appearing once. These data were likewise used in another study, on T cells of mothers and their children.

The V call is TRBV11-2, the J call TRBJ2-7; the match to TRBD2 covers 8 bases. The sequenced sample consisted of blood. The origin of this receptor is a boy aged 5 to 17 in good health. CDR3 loop: CASSQGRTSSFDEQYF. DNA for the CDR3: TGTGCCAGCAGCCAGGGGCGGACTAGCTCTTTCGACGAGCAGTACTTC.